This TCR beta chain was captured in a study of T cell responses to AZD1222 COVID-19 vaccine. Overall study findings and caveats: Once two AZD1222 doses were given, Spike-specific TCR breadth and depth went up. The donors showed a predominance of white British ancestry and of females, with possible underestimation of clonal diversity. Sampling that yielded the repertoires occurred only after the peak T cell response. At baseline, just 6 or 7 AZD1222 recipients tested seropositive.

On this clone: The antigen is not known.

This CDR3 spans 15 amino acids. Germline-derived CDR1 and CDR2 are SGHTA and FQGTGA. V was clipped by 2 bases and J by 6 bases, with 13 bases between them. Some clones are missing from TCRdb's copy, which holds only in-frame ones; the method was immunoSEQ multiplex PCR. The sample lists about 100,000 clones, around 84% occurring once. This clonotype was obtained from an adult in good health. Source: peripheral blood, taken on day 0 of AZD1222 vaccination. The chain joins TRBV7-3 to TRBJ1-4; TRBD1 is a possible D gene (6 bases). The CDR3 protein is CASSLGGRGDEKLFF. CDR3 nucleotide sequence: TGTGCCAGCAGCTTAGGGGGCAGGGGCGATGAAAAACTGTTTTTT.